The next 30 T cell receptor beta chains were all read from a single sample in a study of shared clonotypes between healthy human individuals. Method: immunoSEQ multiplex PCR; TCRdb's copy keeps in-frame clones and lacks some. The data contain millions of clones, just over 90% of them singletons. Sequencing input: naive CD4+ T cells from PBMCs. The subset was: CD45RA+ positively selected. The receptors stem from a man between 18 and 29 years old in good health. Some clones in this sample may be carry-over from other donors' samples.

The rearrangement uses TRBV28 and TRBJ2-7; TRBD1 matches at 7 bases. The CDR3 runs to 19 residues. Germline CDR1 MDHEN, CDR2 SYDVKM. The V and J ends lost 6 bases and 3 bases, in that order; junction bases with no gene match: 23. In DNA form, the CDR3 reads TGTGCCAGCAGCGGTAGGGACAGTAGACTCCACCGGGGATTCTACGAGCAGTACTTC. It encodes CASSGRDSRLHRGFYEQYF.

This chain uses TRBV9 with TRBJ2-1; 9 bases are shared with TRBD2. V was clipped by 3 bases and J by 9 bases; unmatched bases: 1. Germline CDR1 reads SGDLS; CDR2 reads YYNGEE. The CDR3 loop spans 12 amino acids. The CDR3 reads CASSGSGSEQFF. In DNA form, the CDR3 reads TGTGCCAGCAGCGGTAGCGGGAGTGAGCAGTTCTTC.

The CDR3 sequence is CASSPDRGPTDTQYF. The CDR3 nucleotides are TGTGCCAGCAGCCCGGACAGGGGACCCACAGATACGCAGTATTTT. J is TRBJ2-3 and V is TRBV5-4; 9 bases fit TRBD1. The germline gives CDR1 SGHNT, CDR2 YYREEE (reference sequence). The CDR3 runs to 15 residues. The V and J ends lost 4 bases and 2 bases, in that order; junction bases with no gene match: 5.

The V and J genes are TRBV20-1 and TRBJ2-1; D unresolved. The CDR3 is 10 amino acids. V shed 2 bases and J shed 10 bases, with 6 bases lying between them. The germline V gene has CDR1 DFQATT and CDR2 SNEGSKA (reference sequence). The CDR3 coding sequence is TGCAGTGCTAGATGGCGGGAGCAGTTCTTC. This translates into CSARWREQFF.

The chain combines TRBV5-4 with TRBJ2-1, with D possibly being TRBD2 (5 bases). CDR1 is SGHNT and CDR2 is YYREEE in the germline V gene (reference sequence). V was pared by 3 bases and J by 7 bases, with 14 bases between. The CDR3 length is 14 residues. CDR3: CASSSGKQGNEQFF. The CDR3 bases are TGTGCCAGCAGCTCGGGGAAGCAAGGGAATGAGCAGTTCTTC.

The chain joins TRBV5-4 to TRBJ1-2; TRBD1 aligns across 9 bases. J gave up 5 bases and V 4 bases, and 6 bases lay outside the gene matches. CDR1 and CDR2 from the germline V gene are SGHNT and YYREEE (reference sequence). The CDR3 is made up of 14 amino acids. Here the CDR3 DNA reads TGTGCCAGCAGCCCAGGACAGGGGCCTTATGGCTACACCTTC. Residues: CASSPGQGPYGYTF.

The chain has TRBV28 and TRBJ1-3; a weak D match, TRBD1 (6 bases). In germline, CDR1 is MDHEN, CDR2 SYDVKM. This CDR3 has 15 residues. V lost 7 bases and J 0 bases, leaving 13 bases between the germline ends. The CDR3: CASTPGHNSGNTIYF. The CDR3, as DNA: TGTGCCAGCACCCCGGGACATAACTCTGGAAACACCATATATTTT.

Notes on this clone: The same CDR3 arises from other DNA sequences in this sample as well. V is TRBV28 and J is TRBJ2-7; D is unclear. Trimming pared 5 bases from V and 5 bases from J, leaving 7 bases between. In germline, CDR1 is MDHEN, CDR2 SYDVKM. The CDR3 is 11 residues long. CDR3 sequence (DNA): TGTGCCAGCAGTCCCCGGAACGAGCAGTACTTC. Residues: CASSPRNEQYF.

The chain carries TRBV2 and TRBJ1-4; D gene ambiguous. The length of the CDR3 is 14 residues. Trimming stripped 6 bases from V and 8 bases from J, with 16 bases between. Germline loops: CDR1 SNHLY, CDR2 FYNNEI. The CDR3 nucleotides read TGTGCCAGCAGGACTGGGTTACTCGGCGAAAAACTGTTTTTT. Its translation is CASRTGLLGEKLFF.

V is TRBV27 and J is TRBJ1-5; D remains ambiguous. V was shortened by 9 bases and J by 4 bases, with 19 bases between the two germline ends. The V gene's germline CDR1 is MNHEY and CDR2 SMNVEV (reference sequence). The CDR3 loop spans 15 amino acids. Here the CDR3 DNA reads TGTGCCAGTCAAGACCTGGGCAGGTTGAATCAGCCCCAGCATTTT. Translated, it gives CASQDLGRLNQPQHF.

The genes are TRBV5-4 and TRBJ2-4; D gene uncertain. V lost 2 bases to trimming and J lost 1 base, with 7 bases between them. The CDR3 length is 14 residues. Germline values: CDR1 SGHNT, CDR2 YYREEE (reference sequence). CDR3 protein: CASSFAGAKNIQYF. The CDR3, as DNA: TGTGCCAGCAGCTTCGCCGGGGCCAAAAACATTCAGTACTTC.

This chain links TRBV7-8 with TRBJ2-3, with D possibly being TRBD1 or TRBD2 (5 bases each). V was pared by 5 bases and J by 2 bases, with 14 bases between. Looked up from germline, CDR1 is SGHVS and CDR2 is FQNEAQ. The CDR3 length is 15 residues. The CDR3 region is CASSPWGSITDTQYF. DNA for the CDR3: TGTGCCAGCAGCCCTTGGGGGTCGATCACAGATACGCAGTATTTT.

This clone was counted a single time. V and J are TRBV6-1 and TRBJ2-2, with 7 bases fitting TRBD1. The junction had 4 bases not matched to a gene; V was cut back by 5 bases and J by 1 base. The CDR3 contains 15 residues. Germline-derived CDR1 and CDR2 are MNHNS and SASEGT. The CDR3 bases are TGTGCCAGCAGTAGACGACAGGGGAACACCGGGGAGCTGTTTTTT. This encodes CASSRRQGNTGELFF.

This chain connects TRBV14 to TRBJ1-2, with unresolved D. Germline values: CDR1 SGHDN, CDR2 FVKESK. The CDR3 runs 17 residues. V was clipped by 0 bases and J by 4 bases, with 18 bases between them. CDR3 sequence: CASSQDPGLIGRYGYTF. CDR3 DNA sequence: TGTGCCAGCAGCCAAGACCCCGGACTGATTGGACGCTATGGCTACACCTTC.

This chain joins TRBV5-5 and TRBJ1-4; no clear D gene. The germline V gene has CDR1 SGHKS and CDR2 YYEKEE (reference sequence). CDR3 length equals 16 residues. V was pared by 0 bases and J by 2 bases, with 11 bases between. CDR3 nucleotide sequence: TGTGCCAGCAGCTTGGGGGCCCGGTCGACTAATGAAAAACTGTTTTTT. Protein: CASSLGARSTNEKLFF.

This chain uses TRBV5-8 with TRBJ2-4; possibly TRBD2 for D (6 bases). The V gene lost 0 bases and the J gene lost 0 bases, with 13 bases spanning the gap. Germline assignment: CDR1 SGHTS and CDR2 YDEGEE. This CDR3 comprises 17 residues. The CDR3 DNA reads TGTGCCAGCAGCTTGGGGTGGGGGGACTTAGCCAAAAACATTCAGTACTTC. This sequence encodes CASSLGWGDLAKNIQYF. The full variable domain, in which reference TRBV5-8 and TRBJ2-4 provide the parts outside the CDR3, is EAGVTQSPTHLIKTRGQQATLRCSPISGHTSVYWYQQALGLGLQFLLWYDEGEERNRGNFPPRFSGRQFPNYSSELNVNALELEDSALYLCASSLGWGDLAKNIQYFGAGTRLSVL.

This sequence joins TRBV7-2 and TRBJ1-5; perhaps TRBD1 as D (6 bases). The germline V and J ends were trimmed by 0 bases and 6 bases, with 9 bases remaining between them. Per germline, CDR1 SGHTA and CDR2 FQGNSA. This CDR3 spans 14 amino acids. The CDR3 protein is CASSLARDIQPQHF. CDR3 DNA sequence: TGTGCCAGCAGCTTAGCGCGGGACATTCAGCCCCAGCATTTT.

Of note for this clone: Additional DNA sequences in this sample encode the identical CDR3. The chain couples TRBV5-1 to TRBJ2-7, with unresolved D. The germline V and J ends were trimmed by 1 base and 0 bases, with 8 bases remaining between them. Germline CDR1 reads SGHRS; CDR2 reads YFSETQ. The CDR3 extends over 14 amino acids. CDR3 region: CASSLNSYSYEQYF. The CDR3 DNA sequence: TGCGCCAGCAGCTTGAATAGCTACTCCTACGAGCAGTACTTC.

The chain is built from TRBV7-2 and TRBJ2-7; D is unresolved. The V and J ends lost 3 bases and 0 bases respectively, with 6 bases between them. Germline CDR1 SGHTA, CDR2 FQGNSA. CDR3 length: 13 amino acids. The CDR3, as DNA: TGTGCCAGCAGCTTGACGGACTCCTACGAGCAGTACTTC. Its protein is CASSLTDSYEQYF.

The chain is built from TRBV7-8 and TRBJ2-5, with 9 bases aligning to TRBD2. Per germline, CDR1 SGHVS and CDR2 FQNEAQ. Trimming took 4 bases from V and 5 from J; bases not matched to a gene: 5. CDR3 length: 14 residues. In nucleotides, the CDR3 is TGTGCCAGCAGCTCTAGGACTAGCGCGGAGACCCAGTACTTC. Translating gives CASSSRTSAETQYF. Complete variable domain (other parts from reference TRBV7-8 and TRBJ2-5): GAGVSQSPRYKVAKRGQDVALRCDPISGHVSLFWYQQALGQGPEFLTYFQNEAQLDKSGLPSDRFFAERPEGSVSTLKIQRTQQEDSAVYLCASSSRTSAETQYFGPGTRLLVL.

V and J are TRBV6-5 and TRBJ2-1; D assignment may be TRBD1 or TRBD2 (5 bases each). The CDR3 is 14 amino acids. CDR1 is MNHEY, CDR2 SVGAGI, per germline. V gave up 5 bases and J gave up 8 bases, with 16 bases separating them. In DNA form, the CDR3 reads TGTGCCAGCAGTCTAACCGGGGACCCCCATGAGCAGTTCTTC. This codes for CASSLTGDPHEQFF.

This chain connects TRBV28 to TRBJ2-3, with D unresolved. The V gene's germline CDR1 is MDHEN and CDR2 SYDVKM. V lost 6 bases, J lost 1 base, and 14 bases lay in between. This CDR3 is built from 15 residues. The DNA of the CDR3 is TGTGCCAGCAGGTCACACGGTCTAGGCACAGATACGCAGTATTTT. Protein product: CASRSHGLGTDTQYF.

V gene TRBV11-3 combines with J gene TRBJ2-5, with unresolved D. There are 14 residues in the CDR3. Germline CDR1 reads SGHNT; CDR2 reads YENEEA. Trimming stripped 7 bases from V and 5 bases from J, with 17 bases between. In DNA form, the CDR3 reads TGTGCCAGCACCATGCTTCGCTCCTTGGAGACCCAGTACTTC. Amino acids: CASTMLRSLETQYF. The whole variable domain, remainder taken from reference TRBV11-3 and TRBJ2-5, is EAGVVQSPRYKIIEKKQPVAFWCNPISGHNTLYWYLQNLGQGPELLIRYENEEAVDDSQLPKDRFSAERLKGVDSTLKIQPAELGDSAVYLCASTMLRSLETQYFGPGTRLLVL.

The chain carries TRBV10-1 and TRBJ2-5; D is ambiguous. This CDR3 comprises 14 residues. With 2 bases removed from V and 5 bases from J, the gap between germline ends came to 12 bases. Germline CDR1 reads WNHNN; CDR2 reads SYGVQD (reference sequence). The CDR3 nucleotides read TGCGCCAGCAGTGAGAATTGTATGGGGGAGACCCAGTACTTC. Translating gives CASSENCMGETQYF.

The chain combines TRBV19 with TRBJ1-1; D remains ambiguous. This CDR3 has 18 residues. Germline CDR1 reads LNHDA; CDR2 reads SQIVND (reference sequence). The V gene lost 0 bases and the J gene lost 0 bases, with 17 bases spanning the gap. The CDR3 reads CASSIDALSPIMNTEAFF. The CDR3, as DNA: TGTGCCAGTAGTATAGACGCCCTCAGTCCTATCATGAACACTGAAGCTTTCTTT.

V is TRBV28 and J is TRBJ2-7; 10 bases match TRBD1. This CDR3 contains 15 residues. The V gene's germline CDR1 is MDHEN and CDR2 SYDVKM. With 4 bases clipped from V and 6 bases from J, the junction kept 9 bases outside the gene matches. CDR3 DNA: TGTGCCAGCAGTTCCTCCGGGACAGGGGACGGCGAGCAGTACTTC. This translates into CASSSSGTGDGEQYF.

The chain recombines TRBV10-3 with TRBJ2-1, with TRBD2 as a possible D gene (5 bases). Trimming took 5 bases from V and 7 from J, leaving 15 bases between them. This CDR3 is 14 amino acids long. Germline lookup yields CDR1 ENHRY and CDR2 SYGVKD. The DNA for the CDR3 is TGTGCCATCAGTTCCCAATCGAGAGGGAATGAGCAGTTCTTC. Its translation: CAISSQSRGNEQFF.

This clone came up once. J is TRBJ1-5 and V is TRBV19; 9 positions match TRBD1. This CDR3 is built from 19 residues. After removal of 5 bases from V and 2 bases from J, the junction contained 16 bases not matched to a gene. The germline V gene has CDR1 LNHDA and CDR2 SQIVND (reference sequence). CDR3 nucleotides: TGTGCCAGTAGTTCTCCCCCCGGGACAGGGACTATGGGCAATCAGCCCCAGCATTTT. The encoded protein is CASSSPPGTGTMGNQPQHF.

The chain is built from TRBV7-3 and TRBJ2-1; 15 nucleotides agree with TRBD2. Germline CDR1 and CDR2: SGHTA and FQGTGA. CDR3 length: 18 amino acids. Losses at the gene ends were 3 bases for V and 8 bases for J; bases not matched to a gene: 11. The CDR3 DNA reads TGTGCCAGCAGCTTTCGGGGACTAGCGGGAGGACAGGGGGATGAGCAGTTCTTC. This encodes CASSFRGLAGGQGDEQFF.

The chain has TRBV5-1 and TRBJ2-7, with 7 positions matching TRBD1. In germline, CDR1 is SGHRS, CDR2 YFSETQ. The CDR3 covers 14 residues. Losses at the gene ends were 8 bases for V and 1 base for J; bases not matched to a gene: 9. The DNA of the CDR3 is TGCGCCAGTCGGACCGGGACAGCATCCTACGAGCAGTACTTC. Protein sequence: CASRTGTASYEQYF.